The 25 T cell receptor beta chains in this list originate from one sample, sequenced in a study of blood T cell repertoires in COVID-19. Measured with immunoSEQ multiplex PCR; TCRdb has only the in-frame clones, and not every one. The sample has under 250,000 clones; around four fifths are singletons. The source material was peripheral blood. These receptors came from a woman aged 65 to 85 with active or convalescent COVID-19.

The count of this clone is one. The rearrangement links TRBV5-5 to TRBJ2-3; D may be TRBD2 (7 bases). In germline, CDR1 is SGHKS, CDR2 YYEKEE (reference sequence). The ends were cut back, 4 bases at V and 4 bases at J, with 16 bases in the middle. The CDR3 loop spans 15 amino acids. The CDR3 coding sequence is TGTGCCAGCAGCCCCGGGGGGCGGGAAGCAGATACGCAGTATTTT. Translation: CASSPGGREADTQYF.

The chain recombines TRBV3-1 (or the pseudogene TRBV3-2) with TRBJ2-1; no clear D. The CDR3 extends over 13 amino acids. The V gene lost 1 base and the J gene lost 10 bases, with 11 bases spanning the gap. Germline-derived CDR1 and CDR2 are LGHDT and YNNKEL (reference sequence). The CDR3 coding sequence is TGTGCCAGCAGCCAAGTGACGCCCGGGGAGCAGTTCTTC. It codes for CASSQVTPGEQFF.

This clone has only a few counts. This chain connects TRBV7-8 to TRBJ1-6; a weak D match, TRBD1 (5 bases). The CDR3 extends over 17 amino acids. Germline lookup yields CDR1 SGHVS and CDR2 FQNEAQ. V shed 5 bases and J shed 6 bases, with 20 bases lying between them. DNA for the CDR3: TGTGCCAGCAGCGGAAGGTTGTTGGGCAGGGTTAATTCACCCCTCCACTTT. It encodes CASSGRLLGRVNSPLHF.

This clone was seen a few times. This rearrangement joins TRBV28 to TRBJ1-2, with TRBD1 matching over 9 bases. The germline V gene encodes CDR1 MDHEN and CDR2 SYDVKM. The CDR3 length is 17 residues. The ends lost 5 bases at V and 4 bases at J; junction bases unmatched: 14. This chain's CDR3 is CASSPTTTGGTRYGYTF. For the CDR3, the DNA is TGTGCCAGCAGTCCGACCACGACAGGGGGAACACGCTATGGCTACACCTTC.

The CDR3 nucleotides read TGTGCCAGCAGCACCCAAACAAACTATGGCTACACCTTC. It codes for CASSTQTNYGYTF. The rearrangement uses TRBV5-4 and TRBJ1-2; D is ambiguous. Germline V gives CDR1 SGHNT, CDR2 YYREEE (reference sequence). This CDR3 spans 13 amino acids. V was pared by 4 bases and J by 2 bases, with 9 bases between.

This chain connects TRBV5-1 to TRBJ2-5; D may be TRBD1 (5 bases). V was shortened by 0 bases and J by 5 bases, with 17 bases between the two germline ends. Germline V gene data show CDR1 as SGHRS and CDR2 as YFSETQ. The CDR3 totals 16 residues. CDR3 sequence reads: CASSLVAGQEWETQYF. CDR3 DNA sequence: TGCGCCAGCAGCTTGGTTGCAGGGCAGGAATGGGAGACCCAGTACTTC.

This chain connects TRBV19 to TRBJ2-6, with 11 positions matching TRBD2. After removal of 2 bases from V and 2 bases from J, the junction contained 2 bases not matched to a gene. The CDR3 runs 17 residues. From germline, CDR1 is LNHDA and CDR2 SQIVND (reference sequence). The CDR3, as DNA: TGTGCCAGTAGTATACTAGCGGGGGGAACTGGGGCCAACGTCCTGACTTTC. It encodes CASSILAGGTGANVLTF.

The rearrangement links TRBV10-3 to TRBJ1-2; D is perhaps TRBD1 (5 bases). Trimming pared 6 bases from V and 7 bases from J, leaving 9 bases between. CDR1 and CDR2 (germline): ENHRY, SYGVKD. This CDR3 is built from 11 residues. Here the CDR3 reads CAIRGQGGYTF. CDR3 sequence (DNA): TGTGCCATCAGGGGCCAGGGTGGCTACACCTTC.

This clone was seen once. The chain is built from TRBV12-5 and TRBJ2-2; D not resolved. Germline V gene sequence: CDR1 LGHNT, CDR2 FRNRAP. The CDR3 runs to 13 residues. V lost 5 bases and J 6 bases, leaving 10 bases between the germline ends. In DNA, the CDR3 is TGTGCTAGTGGTCTCGGAGCCTCCGGGGAGCTGTTTTTT. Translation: CASGLGASGELFF.

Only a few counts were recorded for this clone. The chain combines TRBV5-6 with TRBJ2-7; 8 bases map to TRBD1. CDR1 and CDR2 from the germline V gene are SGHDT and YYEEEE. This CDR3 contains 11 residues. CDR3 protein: CGTGSSYEQYF. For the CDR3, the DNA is TGTGGGACAGGGAGCTCCTACGAGCAGTACTTC.

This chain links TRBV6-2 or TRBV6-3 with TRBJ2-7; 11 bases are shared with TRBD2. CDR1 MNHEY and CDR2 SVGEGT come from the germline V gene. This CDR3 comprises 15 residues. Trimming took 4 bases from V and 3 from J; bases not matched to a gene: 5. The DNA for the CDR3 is TGTGCCAGCAGTTTAGGACTAGCGGGTTTCTACGAGCAGTACTTC. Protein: CASSLGLAGFYEQYF.

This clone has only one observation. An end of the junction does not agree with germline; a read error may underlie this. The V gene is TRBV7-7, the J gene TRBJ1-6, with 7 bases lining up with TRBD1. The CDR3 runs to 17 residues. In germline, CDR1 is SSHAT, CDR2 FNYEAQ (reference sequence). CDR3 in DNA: TGTGCTAGCAGCTTAGTCCCTCGTCAGGGGGTTCGGTCACCCCTCCACTTT. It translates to CASSLVPRQGVRSPLHF.

In DNA form, the CDR3 reads TGTGCCAGCAGTCTACCGATCGGGACTACCTACGAGCAGTACTTC. Translation gives CASSLPIGTTYEQYF. The rearrangement links TRBV28 to TRBJ2-7; 7 bases agree with TRBD2. The junction had 9 bases not matched to a gene; V was cut back by 5 bases and J by 2 bases. From germline, CDR1 is MDHEN and CDR2 SYDVKM. This CDR3 comprises 15 residues.

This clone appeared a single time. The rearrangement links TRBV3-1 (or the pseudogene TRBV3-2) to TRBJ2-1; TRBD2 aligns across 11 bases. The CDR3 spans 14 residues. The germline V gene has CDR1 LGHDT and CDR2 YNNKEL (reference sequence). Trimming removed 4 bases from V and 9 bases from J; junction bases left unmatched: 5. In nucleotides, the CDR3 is TGTGCCAGCAGCCCGACTAGCGGGGATAGTGAGCAGTTCTTC. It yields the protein CASSPTSGDSEQFF.

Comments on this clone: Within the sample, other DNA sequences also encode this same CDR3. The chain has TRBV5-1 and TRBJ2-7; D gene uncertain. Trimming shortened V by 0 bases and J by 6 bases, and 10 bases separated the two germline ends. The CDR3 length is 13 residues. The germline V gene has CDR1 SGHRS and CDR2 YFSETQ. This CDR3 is CASSLDPRGEQYF. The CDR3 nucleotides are TGCGCCAGCAGCTTGGATCCACGAGGCGAGCAGTACTTC. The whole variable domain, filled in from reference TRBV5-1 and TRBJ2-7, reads KAGVTQTPRYLIKTRGQQVTLSCSPISGHRSVSWYQQTPGQGLQFLFEYFSETQRNKGNFPGRFSGRQFSNSRSEMNVSTLELGDSALYLCASSLDPRGEQYFGPGTRLTVT.

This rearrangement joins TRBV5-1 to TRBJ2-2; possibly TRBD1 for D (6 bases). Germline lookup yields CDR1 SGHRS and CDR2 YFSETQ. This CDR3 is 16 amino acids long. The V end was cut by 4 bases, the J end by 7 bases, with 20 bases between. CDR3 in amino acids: CASSTQGIDNGGELFF. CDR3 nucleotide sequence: TGCGCCAGCAGCACTCAGGGGATTGATAATGGCGGGGAGCTGTTTTTT.

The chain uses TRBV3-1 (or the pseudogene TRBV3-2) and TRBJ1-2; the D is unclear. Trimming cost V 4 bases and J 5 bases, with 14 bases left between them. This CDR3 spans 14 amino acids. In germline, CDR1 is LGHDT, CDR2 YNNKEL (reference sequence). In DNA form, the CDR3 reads TGTGCCAGCAGCCCAGGAGGCGTTGGGTATGGCTACACCTTC. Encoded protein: CASSPGGVGYGYTF.

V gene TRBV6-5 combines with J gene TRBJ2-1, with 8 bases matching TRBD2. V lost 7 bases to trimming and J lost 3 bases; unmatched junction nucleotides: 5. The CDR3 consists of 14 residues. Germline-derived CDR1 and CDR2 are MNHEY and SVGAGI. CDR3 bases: TGTGCCAGCAAAGTTGCGGGAGGCTACAATGAGCAGTTCTTC. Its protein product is CASKVAGGYNEQFF.

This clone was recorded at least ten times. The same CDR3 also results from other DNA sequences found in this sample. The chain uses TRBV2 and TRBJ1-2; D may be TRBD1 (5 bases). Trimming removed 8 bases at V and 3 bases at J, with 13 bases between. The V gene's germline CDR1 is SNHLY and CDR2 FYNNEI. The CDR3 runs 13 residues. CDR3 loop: CASRAGGDYGYTF. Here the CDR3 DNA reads TGTGCCAGCCGCGCCGGGGGGGACTATGGCTACACCTTC.

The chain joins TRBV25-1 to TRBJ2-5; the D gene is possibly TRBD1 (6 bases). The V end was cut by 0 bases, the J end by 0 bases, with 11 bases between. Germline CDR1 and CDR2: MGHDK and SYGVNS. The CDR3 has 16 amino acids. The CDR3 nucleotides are TGTGCCAGCAGTGAATATAGGACAGCTAACCAAGAGACCCAGTACTTC. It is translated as CASSEYRTANQETQYF.

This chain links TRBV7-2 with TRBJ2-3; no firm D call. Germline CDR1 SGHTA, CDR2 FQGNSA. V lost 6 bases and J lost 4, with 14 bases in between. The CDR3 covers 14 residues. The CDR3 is CASSSGISPDTQYF. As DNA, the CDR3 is TGTGCCAGCAGTTCTGGAATTAGCCCAGATACGCAGTATTTT.

CDR3 protein: CASSSPPQRYTDTQYF. CDR3 bases: TGTGCCAGCAGCTCCCCCCCCCAGCGTTACACAGATACGCAGTATTTT. The V and J genes are TRBV7-2 and TRBJ2-3; no clear D. Looked up from germline, CDR1 is SGHTA and CDR2 is FQGNSA. Trimming removed 4 bases at V and 2 bases at J, with 16 bases between. This CDR3 has 16 amino acids.

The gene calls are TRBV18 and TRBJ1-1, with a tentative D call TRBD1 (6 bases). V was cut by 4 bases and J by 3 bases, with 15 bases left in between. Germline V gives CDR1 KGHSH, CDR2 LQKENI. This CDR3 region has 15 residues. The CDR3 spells CASSRTEHRDTEAFF. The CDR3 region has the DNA TGTGCCAGCTCACGGACGGAACACAGGGACACTGAAGCTTTCTTT.

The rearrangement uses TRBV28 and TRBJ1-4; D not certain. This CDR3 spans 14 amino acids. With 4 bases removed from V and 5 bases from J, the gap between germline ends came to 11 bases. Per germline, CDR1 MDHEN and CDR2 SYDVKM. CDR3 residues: CASSSGVINEKLFF. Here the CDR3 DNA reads TGTGCCAGCAGTTCCGGGGTAATAAATGAAAAACTGTTTTTT.

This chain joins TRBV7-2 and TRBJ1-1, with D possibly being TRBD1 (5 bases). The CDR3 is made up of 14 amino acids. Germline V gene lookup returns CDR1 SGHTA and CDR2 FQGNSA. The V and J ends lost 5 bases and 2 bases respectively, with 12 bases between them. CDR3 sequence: CASSPGRANTEAFF. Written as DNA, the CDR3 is TGTGCCAGCAGCCCGGGCAGGGCAAACACTGAAGCTTTCTTT.